This entry is about one T cell receptor (beta chain). V gave up 4 bases and J gave up 0 bases; unmatched junction bases: 6. The CDR3 loop spans 16 amino acids. From germline, CDR1 is SGHRS and CDR2 YFSETQ. The data were obtained in a study of graft-versus-host responses after intestinal transplantation. For the study at large: All recipients were given anti-thymocyte globulin induction, and tacrolimus and steroids were then administered for roughly three years.

There were approximately 200,000 CFSE-labeled responder cells plated together with approximately 200,000 irradiated, violet-dye-labeled stimulator cells. General study results and limits: With peak circulating GvH clone levels came an association with early post-transplant HvG declines.

Measured with immunoSEQ multiplex PCR; TCRdb has only the in-frame clones, and not every one. The sample shows some 24,000 clones, just under 40% of them seen only once. The specimen was alloreactive CD4+ T cells from a mixed lymphocyte reaction culture, collected before intestinal transplant. The subset denotes: CFSE-low proliferating T cells sorted from roughly six-day pre-transplant mixed lymphocyte reaction (GvH or HvG direction). The gene calls are TRBV5-1 and TRBJ2-3; the match to TRBD2 covers 9 bases. The TCR comes from a human patient who received an intestinal transplant. The CDR3 is CASSVTSGYSTDTQYF. The CDR3 DNA reads as TGCGCCAGCAGCGTAACTAGCGGGTACAGCACAGATACGCAGTATTTT.